The rows below give T cell receptor beta chains drawn from one sample of a study of response to subunit inactivated influenza vaccine. One entry per CDR3 protein, called by TCRdb with MiXCR from the RT-PCR reads. The table shows 530,000 or so distinct CDR3 sequences, with 13% to 15% occurring only once. This material consisted of PBMCs from blood, taken 12 days after vaccination. The receptors were sampled from a man aged 45-60 years who received an inactivated influenza vaccine. The CDR3 runs from the conserved cysteine through the conserved F or W. The order of the fields is J gene, V gene, D gene, clone size, CDR3 protein, CDR3 DNA. D genes are given only for firm matches. Expanded clones get a size class; other rows say once, few or many, or leave the size out.

>TRBJ2-1|TRBV12-3/TRBV12-4|-|-
CASSLAGWVNEQFF
TGTGCCAGCAGTTTAGCGGGATGGGTGAATGAGCAGTTCTTC
>TRBJ2-1|TRBV9|-|-
CASSVAGLNEQFF
TGTGCCAGCAGCGTAGCTGGGCTCAATGAGCAGTTCTTC
>TRBJ1-3|TRBV28|-|few
CASSSIDLSSGNTIYF
TGTGCCAGCAGTTCTATAGACTTATCCTCTGGAAACACCATATATTTT
>TRBJ1-6|TRBV3-1|-|few
CASSSKAGTVTQSLHF
TGTGCCAGCAGTTCAAAAGCTGGGACTGTTACCCAGTCCCTCCACTTT
>TRBJ2-7|TRBV9|TRBD2|few
CASSLTGTSGYEQYF
TGTGCCAGCAGCCTTACCGGGACTAGCGGCTACGAGCAGTACTTC
>TRBJ2-2|TRBV6-1|-|few
CASSLRASVGELFF
TGTGCCAGCAGTCTCCGGGCTAGCGTCGGGGAGCTGTTTTTT
>TRBJ1-4|TRBV6-2/TRBV6-3|-|-
CASSRDFGEKLFF
TGTGCCAGCAGCAGGGATTTCGGTGAAAAACTGTTTTTT
>TRBJ2-5|TRBV6-2/TRBV6-3|TRBD2|-
CASGRPGTSFPETQYF
TGTGCCAGCGGAAGGCCGGGGACTAGCTTTCCGGAGACCCAGTACTTC
>TRBJ2-1|TRBV11-2|TRBD2|few
CASISGTSGSHHNEQFF
TGTGCCAGCATAAGTGGGACTAGCGGGAGTCACCACAATGAGCAGTTCTTC
>TRBJ2-1|TRBV19|-|-
CASSVYHRYNEQFF
TGTGCCAGTAGCGTATATCATCGTTACAATGAGCAGTTCTTC
>TRBJ2-7|TRBV12-3/TRBV12-4|TRBD1|-
CASRDRGIGEQYF
TGTGCCAGCAGAGACAGGGGGATCGGCGAGCAGTACTTC
>TRBJ2-7|TRBV19|-|-
CASSNIDAGKNEQYF
TGTGCCAGTAGTAACATTGATGCAGGGAAGAACGAGCAGTACTTC
>TRBJ2-1|TRBV7-2|-|-
CASSLVGGFGEQFF
TGTGCCAGCAGCTTAGTAGGAGGGTTCGGTGAGCAGTTCTTC
>TRBJ2-2|TRBV7-3|-|once
CAGCPVSRLWDTGELFF
TGTGCCGGCTGCCCCGTCTCTCGTCTGTGGGACACCGGGGAGCTGTTTTTT
>TRBJ2-1|TRBV7-2|TRBD2|few
CASSFMMLAGANNEQFF
TGTGCCAGCAGCTTCATGATGTTAGCGGGGGCAAACAATGAGCAGTTCTTC
>TRBJ1-2|TRBV19|-|-
CASSMNREANYGYTF
TGTGCCAGTAGTATGAACAGAGAAGCTAACTATGGCTACACCTTC
>TRBJ1-1|TRBV7-6|TRBD1|-
CASRRTTGQGAEAFF
TGTGCCAGCAGGAGGACAACAGGACAGGGGGCTGAAGCTTTCTTT
>TRBJ2-5|TRBV10-3|-|-
CAISDYQETQYF
TGTGCCATCAGTGATTATCAAGAGACCCAGTACTTC
>TRBJ2-3|TRBV12-3/TRBV12-4|TRBD2|-
CASSPGPEASGRADTQYF
TGTGCCAGCAGTCCTGGCCCCGAGGCTAGCGGGAGAGCCGATACGCAGTATTTT
>TRBJ1-1|TRBV12-3/TRBV12-4|-|few
CASRTYTEAFF
TGTGCCAGCAGGACCTACACTGAAGCTTTCTTT
>TRBJ2-3|TRBV20-1|TRBD2|few
CSADTGTNTDTQYF
TGCAGTGCTGATACCGGGACTAACACAGATACGCAGTATTTT
>TRBJ2-7|TRBV20-1|TRBD2|-
CSARPPGGDYEQYF
TGCAGTGCGAGACCCCCGGGAGGGGACTACGAGCAGTACTTC